These T cell receptor beta chains were read from a single sample in a study of OX40 agonist ivuxolimab in advanced cancers. Sequencing was performed with immunoSEQ multiplex PCR; in TCRdb, only in-frame clones are kept and a portion is missing. The sample includes about 20,000 clones, over 75% of them seen just once. The input for sequencing was CD4+ or CD8+ T cells sorted from blood, taken in a trial of the OX40 agonist ivuxolimab. Receptor source: an adult with an advanced solid tumor such as melanoma, head and neck, liver or kidney cancer. Each CDR3 is given with its conserved first and last residue. A D gene is named only where the DNA matches it firmly. Only part of the rows carry a size: once, few, many, or a class if the clone is expanded.

v_gene,d_gene,abundance,j_gene,CDR3aa,CDR3nt
TRBV5-6,NA,medium-sized,TRBJ2-7,CASSLVGTYEQYF,TGTGCCAGCAGCTTGGTAGGAACCTACGAGCAGTACTTC
TRBV19,NA,NA,TRBJ2-1,CASSIVEANSYNEQFF,TGTGCCAGTAGTATAGTAGAAGCGAACTCCTACAATGAGCAGTTCTTC
TRBV14,NA,NA,TRBJ2-3,CASSQTGQEITDTQYF,TGTGCCAGCAGCCAAACCGGGCAGGAGATCACAGATACGCAGTATTTT
TRBV18,NA,NA,TRBJ2-3,CASSPPLVGAFTDTQYF,TGTGCCAGCTCACCTCCCCTAGTAGGAGCTTTCACAGATACGCAGTATTTT
TRBV19,TRBD2,NA,TRBJ2-1,CASSISLAGGPYNEQFF,TGTGCCAGTAGTATTTCCCTAGCGGGGGGCCCCTACAATGAGCAGTTCTTC
TRBV7-3,TRBD1,NA,TRBJ2-2,CASSPQGAGTGELFF,TGTGCCAGCAGCCCGCAGGGGGCGGGCACCGGGGAGCTGTTTTTT
TRBV6-4,NA,once,TRBJ2-1,CASSPGSSYNEQFF,TGTGCCAGCAGTCCAGGGAGCTCCTACAATGAGCAGTTCTTC
TRBV9,TRBD2,NA,TRBJ2-1,CASSVRIAGVHEQFF,TGTGCCAGCAGCGTAAGAATAGCGGGAGTCCATGAGCAGTTCTTC
TRBV7-9,TRBD1,once,TRBJ2-7,CASSRGSDYEQYF,TGTGCCAGCTCCAGGGGGAGTGACTACGAGCAGTACTTC
TRBV4-3,TRBD2,once,TRBJ2-1,CASSQAASGNLRGEQFF,TGCGCCAGCAGCCAAGCGGCTAGCGGGAACCTCCGGGGTGAGCAGTTCTTC
TRBV9,NA,NA,TRBJ2-7,CASSVTDSRYEQYF,TGTGCCAGCAGCGTAACAGACAGCCGCTACGAGCAGTACTTC
TRBV5-1,TRBD2,NA,TRBJ2-7,CASSPELAFSEQYF,TGCGCCAGCAGCCCCGAACTAGCGTTTAGCGAGCAGTACTTC
TRBV5-1,NA,NA,TRBJ1-2,CASSLSRVVLFGGYTF,TGCGCCAGCAGCTTGTCTAGGGTAGTCTTATTCGGGGGCTACACCTTC
TRBV27,NA,once,TRBJ2-1,CASSPSQGQKHNEQFF,TGTGCCAGCAGTCCTTCCCAGGGCCAGAAGCACAATGAGCAGTTCTTC
TRBV19,NA,NA,TRBJ2-3,CASSIREKDTQYF,TGTGCCAGTAGTATTCGAGAGAAAGATACGCAGTATTTT
TRBV2,TRBD2,NA,TRBJ2-7,CASSVGEGSYEQYF,TGTGCCAGCAGTGTGGGGGAGGGGTCCTACGAGCAGTACTTC
TRBV10-3,NA,few,TRBJ2-1,CAISESKATAEQFF,TGTGCCATCAGTGAGTCGAAGGCCACCGCCGAGCAGTTCTTC
TRBV7-6,NA,NA,TRBJ2-7,CASSPNTFYEQYF,TGTGCCAGCAGCCCGAACACGTTCTACGAGCAGTACTTC
TRBV29-1,NA,NA,TRBJ1-2,CSVEVRQANYGYTF,TGCAGCGTTGAAGTAAGACAGGCTAACTATGGCTACACCTTC
TRBV13,TRBD1,NA,TRBJ2-7,CASSQGQGAYEQYF,TGTGCCAGCAGCCAGGGACAGGGGGCGTACGAGCAGTACTTC
TRBV27,NA,once,TRBJ2-5,CASRDSWETQYF,TGTGCCAGCAGGGACAGCTGGGAGACCCAGTACTTC
TRBV7-9,NA,NA,TRBJ1-6,CASSGWDSPLHF,TGTGCCAGCAGCGGATGGGATTCACCCCTCCACTTT
TRBV7-8,NA,once,TRBJ2-7,CASSIYRGGGSYEQYF,TGTGCCAGCAGCATTTACAGGGGAGGGGGATCCTACGAGCAGTACTTC
TRBV7-6,NA,NA,TRBJ2-1,CASSLALGDEQFF,TGTGCCAGCAGCTTAGCCCTAGGTGATGAGCAGTTCTTC
TRBV6-6,NA,medium-sized,TRBJ2-1,CASFEGYEQFF,TGTGCCAGCTTCGAGGGGTATGAGCAGTTCTTC
TRBV21-1,NA,NA,TRBJ1-5,CASSKADSTHSNQPQHF,TGTGCCAGCAGCAAGGCGGACAGCACCCATAGCAATCAGCCCCAGCATTTT
TRBV15,TRBD1,NA,TRBJ2-2,CATSREDRVIGELFF,TGTGCCACCAGCAGAGAGGACAGGGTAATCGGGGAGCTGTTTTTT
TRBV6-5,TRBD1,NA,TRBJ2-7,CASSYSGQVYEQYF,TGTGCCAGCAGTTACTCCGGACAGGTATACGAGCAGTACTTC
TRBV14,NA,NA,TRBJ1-3,CASSQGRGRDSGNTIYF,TGTGCCAGCAGCCAAGGGAGGGGAAGGGATTCTGGAAACACCATATATTTT
TRBV27,NA,few,TRBJ2-2,CASSLGATGELFF,TGTGCCAGCAGTTTAGGGGCTACCGGGGAGCTGTTTTTT
TRBV10-3,NA,NA,TRBJ2-5,CAISGWGTQETQYF,TGTGCCATCAGTGGATGGGGGACGCAAGAGACCCAGTACTTC
TRBV7-8,NA,NA,TRBJ2-5,CASSFSKTEPEETQYF,TGTGCCAGCAGCTTCTCGAAGACCGAACCCGAAGAGACCCAGTACTTC
TRBV6-5,NA,NA,TRBJ2-1,CASSPGSSYNEQFF,TGTGCCAGCAGTCCAGGGAGCTCCTACAATGAGCAGTTCTTC
TRBV6-9,TRBD1,NA,TRBJ1-2,CASSTRTGRAYGYTF,TGTGCCAGCAGTACCCGGACAGGGAGGGCCTATGGCTACACCTTC
TRBV6-5,NA,NA,TRBJ2-6,CASSPSWEGANVLTF,TGTGCCAGCAGCCCCTCTTGGGAAGGGGCCAACGTCCTGACTTTC
TRBV7-9,NA,NA,TRBJ2-1,CASRPWGDNEQFF,TGTGCCAGCAGACCCTGGGGGGACAATGAGCAGTTCTTC
TRBV28,NA,many,TRBJ2-7,CASSLGTVYEQYF,TGTGCCAGCAGCCTCGGGACGGTCTACGAGCAGTACTTC
TRBV27,TRBD1,NA,TRBJ2-7,CASSFLGQGYEQYF,TGTGCCAGCAGTTTTCTGGGACAGGGCTACGAGCAGTACTTC
TRBV5-5,TRBD1,NA,TRBJ1-1,CASSLEWTGLMEAFF,TGTGCCAGCAGCTTGGAATGGACAGGGTTAATGGAGGCTTTCTTT
TRBV27,TRBD1,once,TRBJ2-2,CASTPTGGPGELFF,TGTGCCAGCACCCCCACAGGGGGCCCCGGGGAGCTGTTTTTT
TRBV7-8,TRBD2,NA,TRBJ2-3,CASSLLAGALDTQYF,TGTGCCAGCAGCTTACTAGCGGGGGCCTTAGATACGCAGTATTTT